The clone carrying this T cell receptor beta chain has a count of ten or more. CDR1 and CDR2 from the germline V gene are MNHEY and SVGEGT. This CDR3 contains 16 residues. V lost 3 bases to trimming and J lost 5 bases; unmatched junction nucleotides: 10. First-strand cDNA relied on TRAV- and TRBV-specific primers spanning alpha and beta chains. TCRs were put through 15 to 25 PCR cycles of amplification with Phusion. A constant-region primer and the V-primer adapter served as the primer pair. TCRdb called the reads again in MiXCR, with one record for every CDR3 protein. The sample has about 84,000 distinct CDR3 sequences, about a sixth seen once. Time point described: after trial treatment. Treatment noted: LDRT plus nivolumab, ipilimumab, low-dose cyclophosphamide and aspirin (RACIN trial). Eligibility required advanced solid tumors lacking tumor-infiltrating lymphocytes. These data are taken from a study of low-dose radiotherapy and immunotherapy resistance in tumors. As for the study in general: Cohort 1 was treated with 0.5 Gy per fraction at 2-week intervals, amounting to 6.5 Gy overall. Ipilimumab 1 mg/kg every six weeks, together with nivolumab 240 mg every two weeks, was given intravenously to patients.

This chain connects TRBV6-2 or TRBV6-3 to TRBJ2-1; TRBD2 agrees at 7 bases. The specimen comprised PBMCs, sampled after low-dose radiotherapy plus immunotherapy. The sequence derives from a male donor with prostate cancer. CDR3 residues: CASSYASGDINNEQFF. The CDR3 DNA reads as TGTGCCAGCAGTTATGCTAGCGGAGACATCAACAATGAGCAGTTCTTC.